This T cell receptor beta chain was recorded in a study of blood T cell repertoires in COVID-19. Study-level background: Acute and convalescent COVID-19 specimens originated in the United States, Italy and Spain.

The CDR3 is made up of 15 amino acids. Germline V gives CDR1 SGHTA, CDR2 FQGNSA. Trimming removed 1 base from V and 2 bases from J, with 12 bases in between. Repertoires were generated with immunoSEQ multiplex PCR, while TCRdb's copy carries only in-frame clones and drops some. The table lists a few hundred thousand clones, approximately 86% of them singletons. The sequence derives from a man older than 75 with acute or convalescent COVID-19. The sample was peripheral blood. This chain joins TRBV7-2 and TRBJ2-7; the D gene is possibly TRBD2 (6 bases). DNA of the CDR3: TGTGCCAGCAGCTTAGAGGCTAGCGCTACCTACGAGCAGTACTTC. This sequence encodes CASSLEASATYEQYF.